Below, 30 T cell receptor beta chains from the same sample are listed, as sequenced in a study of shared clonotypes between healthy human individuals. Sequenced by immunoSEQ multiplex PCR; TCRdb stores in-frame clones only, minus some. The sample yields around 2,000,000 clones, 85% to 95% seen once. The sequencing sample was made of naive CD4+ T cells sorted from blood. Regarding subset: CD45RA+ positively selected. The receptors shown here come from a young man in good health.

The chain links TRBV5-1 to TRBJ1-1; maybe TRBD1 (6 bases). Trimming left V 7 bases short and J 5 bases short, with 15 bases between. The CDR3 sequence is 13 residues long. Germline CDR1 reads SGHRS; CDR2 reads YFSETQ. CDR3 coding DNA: TGCGCCAGCGCGGGAGCAGGGGCAACTGAAGCTTTCTTT. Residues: CASAGAGATEAFF.

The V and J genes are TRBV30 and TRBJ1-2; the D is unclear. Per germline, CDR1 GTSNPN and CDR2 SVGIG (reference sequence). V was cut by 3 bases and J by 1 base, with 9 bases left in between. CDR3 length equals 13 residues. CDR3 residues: CAWSLLHNYGYTF. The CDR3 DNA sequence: TGTGCCTGGAGCTTATTGCATAACTATGGCTACACCTTC.

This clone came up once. In nucleotides, the CDR3 is TGTGCCAGCAGCTTAGATCCCAGAGCAGATACGCAGTATTTT. This encodes CASSLDPRADTQYF. The chain couples TRBV11-3 to TRBJ2-3; the D is unclear. The CDR3 covers 14 residues. CDR1 SGHNT and CDR2 YENEEA come from the germline V gene. Trimming took off 0 bases at V and 4 bases at J, with 8 bases between the two ends.

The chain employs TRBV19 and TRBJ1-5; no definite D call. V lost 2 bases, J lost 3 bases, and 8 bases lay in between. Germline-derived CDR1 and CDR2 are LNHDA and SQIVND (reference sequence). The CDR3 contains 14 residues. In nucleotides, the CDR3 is TGTGCCAGTAGTATATCACTAAACAATCAGCCCCAGCATTTT. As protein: CASSISLNNQPQHF.

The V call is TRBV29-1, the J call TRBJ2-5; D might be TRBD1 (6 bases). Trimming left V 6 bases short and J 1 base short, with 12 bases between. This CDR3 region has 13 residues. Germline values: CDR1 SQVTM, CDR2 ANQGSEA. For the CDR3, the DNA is TGCAGCGTCACCAGGGGACCCCAAGAGACCCAGTACTTC. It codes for CSVTRGPQETQYF.

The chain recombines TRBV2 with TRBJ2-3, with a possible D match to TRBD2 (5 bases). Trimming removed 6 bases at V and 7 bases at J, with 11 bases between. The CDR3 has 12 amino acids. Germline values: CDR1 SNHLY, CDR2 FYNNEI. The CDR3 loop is CASRSGGYTQYF. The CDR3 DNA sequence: TGTGCCAGCAGGAGCGGTGGGTATACGCAGTATTTT.

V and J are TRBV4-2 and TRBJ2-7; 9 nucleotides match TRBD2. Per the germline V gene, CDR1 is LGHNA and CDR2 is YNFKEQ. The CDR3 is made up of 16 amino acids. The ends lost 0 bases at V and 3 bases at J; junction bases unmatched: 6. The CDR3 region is CASSQEGSGGNYEQYF. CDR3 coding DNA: TGTGCCAGCAGCCAAGAAGGTAGCGGGGGTAACTACGAGCAGTACTTC.

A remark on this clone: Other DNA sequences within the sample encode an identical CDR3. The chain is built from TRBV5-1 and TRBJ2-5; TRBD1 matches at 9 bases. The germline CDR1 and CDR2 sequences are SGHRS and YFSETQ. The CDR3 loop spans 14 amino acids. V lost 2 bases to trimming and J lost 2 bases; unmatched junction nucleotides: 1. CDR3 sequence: CASSLGQGQETQYF. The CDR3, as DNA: TGCGCCAGCAGCTTAGGACAGGGGCAAGAGACCCAGTACTTC.

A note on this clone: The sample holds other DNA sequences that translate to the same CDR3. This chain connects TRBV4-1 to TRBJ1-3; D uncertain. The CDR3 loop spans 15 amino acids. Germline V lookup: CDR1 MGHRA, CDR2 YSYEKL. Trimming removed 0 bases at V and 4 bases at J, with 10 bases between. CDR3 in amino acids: CASSQDRSSGNTIYF. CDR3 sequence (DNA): TGCGCCAGCAGCCAAGATCGGTCCTCGGGAAACACCATATATTTT.

The DNA for the CDR3 is TGCGCCAGCAGCCCCCACTTTCGACCAGGCCCCCAAGAGACCCAGTACTTC. This gives the protein CASSPHFRPGPQETQYF. The chain couples TRBV4-1 to TRBJ2-5; D is ambiguous. There are 17 residues in the CDR3. Germline V CDR1 and CDR2: MGHRA, YSYEKL. The V end was cut by 4 bases, the J end by 1 base, with 19 bases between.

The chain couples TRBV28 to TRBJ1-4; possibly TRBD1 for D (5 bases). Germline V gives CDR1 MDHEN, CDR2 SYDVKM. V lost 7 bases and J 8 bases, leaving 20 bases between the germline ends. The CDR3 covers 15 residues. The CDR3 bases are TGTGCCAGCATCCCCGGCCGTCGGGGGTTCGAAAAACTGTTTTTT. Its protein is CASIPGRRGFEKLFF.

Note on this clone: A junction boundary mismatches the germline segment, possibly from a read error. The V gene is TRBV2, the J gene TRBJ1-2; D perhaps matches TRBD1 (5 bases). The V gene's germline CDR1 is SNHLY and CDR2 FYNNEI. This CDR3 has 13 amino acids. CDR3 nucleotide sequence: TGTGCCAGCCGTGAAGGGGTTGGCTATGGCTACACCTTC. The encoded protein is CASREGVGYGYTF.

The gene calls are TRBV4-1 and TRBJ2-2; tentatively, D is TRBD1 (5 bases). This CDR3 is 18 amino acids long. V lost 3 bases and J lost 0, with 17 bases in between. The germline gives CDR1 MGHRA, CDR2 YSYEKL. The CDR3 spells CASSHSQLRQSNTGELFF. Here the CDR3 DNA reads TGCGCCAGCAGCCACAGCCAACTTCGACAGTCGAACACCGGGGAGCTGTTTTTT.

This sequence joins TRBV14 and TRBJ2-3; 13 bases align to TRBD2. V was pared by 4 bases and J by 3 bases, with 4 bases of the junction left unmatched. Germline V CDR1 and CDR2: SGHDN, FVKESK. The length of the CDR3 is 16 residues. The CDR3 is CASSLRTSGSTDTQYF. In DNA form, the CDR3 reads TGTGCCAGCAGCCTTCGGACTAGCGGGAGTACAGATACGCAGTATTTT.

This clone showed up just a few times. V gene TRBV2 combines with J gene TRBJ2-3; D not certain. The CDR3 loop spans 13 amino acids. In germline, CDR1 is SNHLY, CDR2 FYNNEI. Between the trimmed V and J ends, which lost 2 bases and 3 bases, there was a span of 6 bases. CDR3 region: CASSEIGTDTQYF. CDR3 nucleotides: TGTGCCAGCAGTGAAATAGGGACAGATACGCAGTATTTT.

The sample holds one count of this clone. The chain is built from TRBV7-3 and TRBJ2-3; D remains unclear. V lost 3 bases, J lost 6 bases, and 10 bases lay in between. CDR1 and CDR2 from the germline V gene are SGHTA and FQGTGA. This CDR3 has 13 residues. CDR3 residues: CASSLRPADTQYF. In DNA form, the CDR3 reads TGTGCCAGCAGCTTGCGTCCCGCTGATACGCAGTATTTT.

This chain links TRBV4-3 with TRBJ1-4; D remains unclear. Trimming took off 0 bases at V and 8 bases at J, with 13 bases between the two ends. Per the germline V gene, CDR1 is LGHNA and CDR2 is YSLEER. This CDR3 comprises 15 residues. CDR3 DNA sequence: TGCGCCAGCAGCCAAGAAAGCACGGTTGGGGAAAAACTGTTTTTT. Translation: CASSQESTVGEKLFF.

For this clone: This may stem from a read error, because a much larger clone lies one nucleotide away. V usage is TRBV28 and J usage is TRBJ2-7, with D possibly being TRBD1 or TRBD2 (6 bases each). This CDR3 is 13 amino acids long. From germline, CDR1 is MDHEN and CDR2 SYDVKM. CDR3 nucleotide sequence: TGTGCCAGCAGGCGCGGGACACCCTACAAGCAGTACTTC. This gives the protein CASRRGTPYKQYF. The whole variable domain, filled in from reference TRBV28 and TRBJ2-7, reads DVKVTQSSRYLVKRTGEKVFLECVQDMDHENMFWYRQDPGLGLRLIYFSYDVKMKEKGDIPEGYSVSREKKERFSLILESASTNQTSMYLCASRRGTPYKQYFGPGTRLTVT.

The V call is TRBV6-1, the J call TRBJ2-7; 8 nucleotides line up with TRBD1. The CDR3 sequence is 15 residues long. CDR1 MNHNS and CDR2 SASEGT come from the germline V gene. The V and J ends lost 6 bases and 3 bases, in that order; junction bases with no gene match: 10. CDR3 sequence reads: CASRGQGRSLYEQYF. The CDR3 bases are TGTGCCAGCAGAGGACAGGGCAGAAGTCTCTACGAGCAGTACTTC.

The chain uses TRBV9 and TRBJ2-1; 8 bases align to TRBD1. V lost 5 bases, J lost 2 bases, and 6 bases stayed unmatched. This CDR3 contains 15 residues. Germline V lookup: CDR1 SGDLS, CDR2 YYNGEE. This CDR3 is CASSDGQGPYNEQFF. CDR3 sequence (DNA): TGTGCCAGCAGTGACGGACAGGGACCCTACAATGAGCAGTTCTTC.

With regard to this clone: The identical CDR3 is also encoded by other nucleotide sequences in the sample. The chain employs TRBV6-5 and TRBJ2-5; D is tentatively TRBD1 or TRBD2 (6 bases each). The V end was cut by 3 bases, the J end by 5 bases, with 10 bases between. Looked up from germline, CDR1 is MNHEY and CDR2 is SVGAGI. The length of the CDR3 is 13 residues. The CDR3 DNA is TGTGCCAGCAGTTATACAGGGAGGGAGACCCAGTACTTC. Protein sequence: CASSYTGRETQYF.

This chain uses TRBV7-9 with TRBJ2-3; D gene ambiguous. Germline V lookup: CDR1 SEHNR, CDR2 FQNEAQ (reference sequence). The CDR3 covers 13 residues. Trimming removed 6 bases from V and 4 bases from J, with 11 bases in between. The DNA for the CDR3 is TGTGCCAGCAGTCCTATCGGCCCAGATACGCAGTATTTT. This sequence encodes CASSPIGPDTQYF.

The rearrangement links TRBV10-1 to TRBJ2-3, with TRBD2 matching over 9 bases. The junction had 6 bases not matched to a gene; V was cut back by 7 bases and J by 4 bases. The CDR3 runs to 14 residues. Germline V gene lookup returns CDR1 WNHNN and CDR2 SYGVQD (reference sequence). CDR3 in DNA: TGCGCCAGCAAAGGCGGGGGGGCCGCAGATACGCAGTATTTT. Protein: CASKGGGAADTQYF.

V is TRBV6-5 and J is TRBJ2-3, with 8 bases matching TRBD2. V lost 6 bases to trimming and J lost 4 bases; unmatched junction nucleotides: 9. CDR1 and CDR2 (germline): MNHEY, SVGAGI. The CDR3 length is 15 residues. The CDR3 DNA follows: TGTGCCAGCAGCTTTCGTAGCGGGGTTGCAGATACGCAGTATTTT. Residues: CASSFRSGVADTQYF.

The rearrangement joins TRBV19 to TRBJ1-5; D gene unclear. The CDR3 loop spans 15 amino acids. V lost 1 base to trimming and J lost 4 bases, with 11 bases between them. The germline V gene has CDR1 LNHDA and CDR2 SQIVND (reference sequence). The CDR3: CASSIAGPANQPQHF. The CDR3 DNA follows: TGTGCCAGTAGTATAGCGGGCCCCGCGAATCAGCCCCAGCATTTT.

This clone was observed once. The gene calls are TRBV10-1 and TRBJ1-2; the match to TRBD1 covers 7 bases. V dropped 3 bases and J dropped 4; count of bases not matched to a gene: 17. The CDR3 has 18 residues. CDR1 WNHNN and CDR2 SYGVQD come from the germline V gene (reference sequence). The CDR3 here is CASSDVRDRILQIYGYTF. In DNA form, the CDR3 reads TGCGCCAGCAGTGACGTCCGGGACAGAATTCTGCAGATCTATGGCTACACCTTC.

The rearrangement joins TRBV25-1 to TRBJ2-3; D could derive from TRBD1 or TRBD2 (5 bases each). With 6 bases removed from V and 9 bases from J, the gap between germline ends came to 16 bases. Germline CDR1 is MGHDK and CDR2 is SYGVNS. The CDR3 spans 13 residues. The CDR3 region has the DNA TGTGCCAGCAGAGCCTCAAGGGGAGAGACGCAGTATTTT. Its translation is CASRASRGETQYF.

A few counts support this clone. The CDR3 nucleotides are TGTGCCAGTAGTTCCCCCCCGGGGACACCCTACGAGCAGTACTTC. Protein sequence: CASSSPPGTPYEQYF. The J gene is TRBJ2-7, the V gene TRBV19, with D perhaps matching TRBD1 (6 bases). This CDR3 comprises 15 residues. Between the trimmed V and J ends, which lost 5 bases and 2 bases, there was a span of 16 bases. Per germline, CDR1 LNHDA and CDR2 SQIVND (reference sequence).

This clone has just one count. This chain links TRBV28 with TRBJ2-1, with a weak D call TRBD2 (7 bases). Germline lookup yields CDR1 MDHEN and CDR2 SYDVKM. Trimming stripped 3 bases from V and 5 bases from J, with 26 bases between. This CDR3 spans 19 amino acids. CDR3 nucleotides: TGTGCCAGCAGTTTTATCTCCCGTTGGAGGGGGACTACTGACAATGAGCAGTTCTTC. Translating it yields CASSFISRWRGTTDNEQFF.

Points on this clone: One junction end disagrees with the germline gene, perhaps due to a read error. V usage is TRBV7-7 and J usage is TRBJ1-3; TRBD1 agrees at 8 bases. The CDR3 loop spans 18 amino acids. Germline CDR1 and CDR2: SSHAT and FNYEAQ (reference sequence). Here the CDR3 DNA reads TGTGCTAGCACCGAAAGGGGGGGACAGGATGACTCTGGAAACACCATATATTTT. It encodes CASTERGGQDDSGNTIYF.